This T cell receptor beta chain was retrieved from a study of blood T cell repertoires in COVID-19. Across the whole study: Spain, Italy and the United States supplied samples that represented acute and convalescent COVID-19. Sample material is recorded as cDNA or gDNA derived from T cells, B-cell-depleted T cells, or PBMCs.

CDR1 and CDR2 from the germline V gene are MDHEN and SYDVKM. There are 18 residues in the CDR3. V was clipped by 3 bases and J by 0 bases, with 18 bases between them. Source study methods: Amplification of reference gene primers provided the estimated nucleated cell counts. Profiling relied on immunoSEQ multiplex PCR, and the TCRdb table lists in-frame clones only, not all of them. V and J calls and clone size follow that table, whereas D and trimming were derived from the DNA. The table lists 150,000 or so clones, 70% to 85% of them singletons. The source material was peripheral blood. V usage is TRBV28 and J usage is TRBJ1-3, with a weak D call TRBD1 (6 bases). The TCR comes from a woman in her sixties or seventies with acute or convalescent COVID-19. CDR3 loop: CASSFRRGIGDSGNTIYF. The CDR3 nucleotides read TGTGCCAGCAGTTTCCGCAGGGGAATTGGTGACTCTGGAAACACCATATATTTT.